A single T cell receptor beta chain is shown here with its context. Antigen: not known. This CDR3 comprises 17 residues. Trimming took off 0 bases at V and 2 bases at J, with 17 bases between the two ends. CDR1 is MNHEY, CDR2 SMNVEV, per germline (reference sequence). The data stem from a study of shared clonotypes between healthy human individuals. Study-wide findings and caveats: Relative to their counterparts shared across all four donors, non-shared clonotypes exhibited diminished generation probabilities. A handful of donors held approximately 4.5% of naive CD4 clonotypes in common.

Deep was the level used in running the assay. Here immunoSEQ multiplex PCR was the method, and the copy in TCRdb shows in-frame clones only, minus some. The profile shows over a million clones, about 75% of them singletons. Splitting of CD4+ cells produced CD45RA+ naive and CD45RA-negative memory subsets. The sequencing input was memory CD4+ T cells sorted from blood. The subset is: CD45RA-negative fraction. The receptor was isolated from a man between 18 and 29 years old in good health. The chain links TRBV27 to TRBJ2-7; the D gene is possibly TRBD2 (5 bases). Here the CDR3 DNA reads TGTGCCAGCAGTTTATCCCCAGGTCCGCGGGCCCCCTACGAGCAGTACTTC. It codes for CASSLSPGPRAPYEQYF.